What follows are 26 T cell receptor beta chains derived from one specimen sequenced in a study of CD8+CD57+ T cells in acquired aplastic anemia. It was patients with CD8+CD57+ cell expansion by flow cytometry who were chosen for sequencing. The template used for profiling TCR beta VDJ and CDR3 was genomic DNA. MiXCR, run by TCRdb on the reads, gives a single entry per CDR3 protein. The data contain 150,000 to 200,000 distinct CDR3 sequences, less than 65% of them singletons. Source material: sorted CD4+, CD8+, or CD8+CD57+ T cells (not recorded which) from PBMCs. These receptors came from a human donor with aplastic anemia.

V is TRBV5-4 and J is TRBJ1-1, with TRBD1 as a possible D gene (6 bases). Germline CDR1 and CDR2: SGHNT and YYREEE (reference sequence). The V and J ends lost 4 bases and 5 bases respectively, with 18 bases between them. The CDR3 is 15 residues long. The CDR3 coding sequence is TGTGCCAGCAGCGTAGTGATGGGGGCGCGGACTGAAGCTTTCTTT. The encoded protein is CASSVVMGARTEAFF.

The chain links TRBV15 to TRBJ2-7; D unclear. V lost 0 bases and J 0 bases, leaving 9 bases between the germline ends. The CDR3 totals 15 residues. CDR1 and CDR2 (germline): LNHNV, YYDKDF (reference sequence). The CDR3 sequence: CATSRDFPSSYEQYF. The CDR3 DNA sequence: TGTGCCACCAGCAGAGATTTCCCGTCCTCCTACGAGCAGTACTTC. Variable domain in full (rest from reference TRBV15 and TRBJ2-7): DAMVIQNPRYQVTQFGKPVTLSCSQTLNHNVMYWYQQKSSQAPKLLFHYYDKDFNNEADTPDNFQSRRPNTSFCFLDIRSPGLGDTAMYLCATSRDFPSSYEQYFGPGTRLTVT.

The chain has TRBV4-3 and TRBJ2-1, with D uncertain. The CDR3 has 16 residues. Trimming took off 0 bases at V and 2 bases at J, with 11 bases between the two ends. Germline CDR1 reads LGHNA; CDR2 reads YSLEER. CDR3: CASSQDPGETYNEQFF. For the CDR3, the DNA is TGCGCCAGCAGCCAAGACCCAGGCGAGACCTACAATGAGCAGTTCTTC.

The count of this clonotype is one. This chain connects TRBV5-5 to TRBJ2-5; D gene unclear. This CDR3 contains 13 residues. Germline V gives CDR1 SGHKS, CDR2 YYEKEE (reference sequence). V was shortened by 0 bases and J by 2 bases, with 5 bases between the two germline ends. Here the CDR3 DNA reads TGTGCCAGCAGCTTGGCGGTTCAAGAGACCCAGTACTTC. It specifies CASSLAVQETQYF.

The chain joins TRBV19 to TRBJ2-7; 9 nucleotides match TRBD1. This CDR3 has 13 residues. Unmatched junction bases numbered 5, after V lost 4 bases and J lost 7 bases. The germline V gene encodes CDR1 LNHDA and CDR2 SQIVND (reference sequence). CDR3 coding DNA: TGTGCCAGTAGTAACAGGGGGCGGCGGGAGCAGTACTTC. As protein: CASSNRGRREQYF.

In DNA form, the CDR3 reads TGCAGTGCTGACAGGTGGAACACCATATATTTT. It encodes CSADRWNTIYF. The chain is built from TRBV20-1 and TRBJ1-3; a possible D gene is TRBD1 (6 bases). Germline V gene lookup returns CDR1 DFQATT and CDR2 SNEGSKA (reference sequence). This CDR3 has 11 amino acids. V lost 5 bases to trimming and J lost 7 bases, with 9 bases between them.

The genes are TRBV19 and TRBJ1-6; maybe TRBD1 (6 bases). Trimming pared 7 bases from V and 5 bases from J, leaving 6 bases between. CDR3 length: 12 amino acids. Per the germline V gene, CDR1 is LNHDA and CDR2 is SQIVND (reference sequence). The CDR3 nucleotides read TGTGCCAGTAACAGGGATAATTCACCCCTCCACTTT. Its translation: CASNRDNSPLHF.

The V call is TRBV5-1, the J call TRBJ1-3, with 10 bases lining up with TRBD1. Trimming cost V 0 bases and J 0 bases; bases outside gene matches: 3. The germline V gene encodes CDR1 SGHRS and CDR2 YFSETQ. CDR3 length equals 17 residues. The CDR3 DNA is TGCGCCAGCAGCTTGGCCGGGACAGGGGTCTCTGGAAACACCATATATTTT. Protein: CASSLAGTGVSGNTIYF.

This clonotype was observed a few times. The chain joins TRBV4-1 to TRBJ1-2; weak D call: TRBD1 (5 bases). The CDR3 has 16 residues. The germline V gene has CDR1 MGHRA and CDR2 YSYEKL. Trimming stripped 0 bases from V and 2 bases from J, with 13 bases between. The CDR3 loop reads CASSQEGVGTNYGYTF. For the CDR3, the DNA is TGCGCCAGCAGCCAAGAGGGCGTGGGGACCAACTATGGCTACACCTTC.

The V and J genes are TRBV2 and TRBJ2-3; no clear D gene. The CDR3 length is 12 residues. V shed 6 bases and J shed 5 bases, with 9 bases lying between them. In germline, CDR1 is SNHLY, CDR2 FYNNEI. The chain's CDR3 is CASRAPRDTQYF. The DNA for the CDR3 is TGTGCCAGCAGAGCGCCCAGAGATACGCAGTATTTT.

This clonotype came up a few times. The chain couples TRBV7-2 to TRBJ1-5, with D perhaps matching TRBD1 (6 bases). The CDR3 loop spans 14 amino acids. The ends were cut back, 5 bases at V and 4 bases at J, with 12 bases in the middle. Germline CDR1 SGHTA, CDR2 FQGNSA. Here the CDR3 DNA reads TGTGCCAGCAGCCAGGTCAGGGGAAATCAGCCCCAGCATTTT. This gives the protein CASSQVRGNQPQHF.

The chain combines TRBV2 with TRBJ2-5; unclear D gene. The CDR3 runs to 11 residues. Trimming shortened V by 2 bases and J by 7 bases, and 5 bases separated the two germline ends. Germline loops: CDR1 SNHLY, CDR2 FYNNEI. The CDR3 is CASSESATQYF. CDR3 nucleotide sequence: TGTGCCAGCAGTGAAAGTGCGACCCAGTACTTC.

The chain couples TRBV10-3 to TRBJ1-1, with 8 bases aligning to TRBD1. The V segment lost 8 bases and the J segment 1 base; nucleotides outside the gene matches: 6. The CDR3 spans 14 residues. CDR1 ENHRY and CDR2 SYGVKD come from the germline V gene. The CDR3: CAIRQGIGNTEAFF. The CDR3 DNA follows: TGTGCCATCCGACAGGGGATCGGGAACACTGAAGCTTTCTTT.

CDR3 nucleotide sequence: TGTGCCACCAGTAGGGGTGAGGGGACCCAGTACTTC. This encodes CATSRGEGTQYF. V usage is TRBV24-1 and J usage is TRBJ2-5; TRBD1 or TRBD2 may be the D gene (5 bases each). This CDR3 has 12 residues. Germline CDR1 is KGHDR and CDR2 is SFDVKD. The V end was cut by 6 bases, the J end by 7 bases, with 11 bases between.

The rearrangement uses TRBV19 and TRBJ2-1; D remains ambiguous. V lost 1 base to trimming and J lost 6 bases, with 7 bases between them. This CDR3 region has 13 residues. From germline, CDR1 is LNHDA and CDR2 SQIVND (reference sequence). CDR3 sequence (DNA): TGTGCCAGTAGTATAGGCCAAATCAATGAGCAGTTCTTC. This sequence encodes CASSIGQINEQFF. The full variable domain, its missing parts supplied by reference TRBV19 and TRBJ2-1, is DGGITQSPKYLFRKEGQNVTLSCEQNLNHDAMYWYRQDPGQGLRLIYYSQIVNDFQKGDIAEGYSVSREKKESFPLTVTSAQKNPTAFYLCASSIGQINEQFFGPGTRLTVL.

This sequence joins TRBV2 and TRBJ1-6, with a possible D match to TRBD1 (6 bases). Looked up from germline, CDR1 is SNHLY and CDR2 is FYNNEI. V gave up 2 bases and J gave up 9 bases, with 14 bases separating them. CDR3 size: 15 residues. CDR3 amino acids: CASSEKWGAGSPLHF. For the CDR3, the DNA is TGTGCCAGCAGTGAAAAATGGGGGGCAGGTTCACCCCTCCACTTT.

This clonotype was detected once. The chain combines TRBV12-3 or TRBV12-4 with TRBJ2-5, with D unclear. Trimming took 6 bases from V and 5 from J, leaving 10 bases between them. This CDR3 region has 12 residues. The CDR3 coding sequence is TGTGCCAGCAGCGGAATAGAGGAGACCCAGTACTTC. This codes for CASSGIEETQYF.

This chain connects TRBV7-3 to TRBJ2-7; D is unclear. CDR3 length equals 13 residues. The V end was cut by 2 bases, the J end by 6 bases, with 11 bases between. The germline gives CDR1 SGHTA, CDR2 FQGTGA. The CDR3 loop reads CASSLSAGLEQYF. CDR3 coding DNA: TGTGCCAGCAGCTTATCGGCAGGTCTCGAGCAGTACTTC.

The genes are TRBV24-1 and TRBJ2-7; 7 nucleotides line up with TRBD1. This CDR3 spans 15 amino acids. The junction had 8 bases not matched to a gene; V was cut back by 3 bases and J by 4 bases. Germline-derived CDR1 and CDR2 are KGHDR and SFDVKD. CDR3 loop: CATSDGTAETYEQYF. The CDR3, as DNA: TGTGCCACCAGTGATGGGACAGCAGAAACATACGAGCAGTACTTC.

This clonotype was recorded many times. CDR3 sequence (DNA): TGTGCCACCAGCAGAGATAAGGGGGGCCTCTCCTACGAGCAGTACTTC. This codes for CATSRDKGGLSYEQYF. The chain links TRBV15 to TRBJ2-7; D may match TRBD1 or TRBD2 (6 bases each). The CDR3 spans 16 residues. Between the trimmed V and J ends, which lost 0 bases and 0 bases, there was a span of 12 bases. CDR1 LNHNV and CDR2 YYDKDF come from the germline V gene (reference sequence).

This clonotype was seen a single time. This rearrangement joins TRBV7-3 to TRBJ2-7; 7 positions match TRBD1. This CDR3 spans 15 amino acids. V lost 5 bases to trimming and J lost 5 bases; unmatched junction nucleotides: 12. Per the germline V gene, CDR1 is SGHTA and CDR2 is FQGTGA. The CDR3 is CASSPRDRAVNEQYF. CDR3 coding DNA: TGTGCCAGCAGCCCCCGGGACAGAGCCGTTAACGAGCAGTACTTC.

The rearrangement uses TRBV20-1 and TRBJ1-1; 7 bases fit TRBD1. CDR3 length: 13 amino acids. J was trimmed by 7 bases and V by 2 bases; bases with no gene match: 7. Germline V CDR1 and CDR2: DFQATT, SNEGSKA (reference sequence). The CDR3 sequence is CSARLGTEVEAFF. The CDR3, as DNA: TGCAGTGCTAGATTGGGGACAGAGGTTGAAGCTTTCTTT.

V is TRBV20-1 and J is TRBJ1-4; D gene unclear. The V end lost 0 bases, the J end lost 8 bases, and 10 bases lay between the germline ends. Per germline, CDR1 DFQATT and CDR2 SNEGSKA (reference sequence). This CDR3 has 13 amino acids. CDR3 sequence: CSARDGVWEKLFF. CDR3 nucleotides: TGCAGTGCTAGAGATGGGGTGTGGGAAAAACTGTTTTTT.

This clonotype was detected ten times or more. The J gene is TRBJ2-7, the V gene TRBV12-3 or TRBV12-4, with D perhaps matching TRBD1 (6 bases). CDR3 length equals 15 residues. Trimming removed 1 base at V and 3 bases at J, with 13 bases between. The CDR3 spells CASSLVGHLFYEQYF. Written as DNA, the CDR3 is TGTGCCAGCAGTTTAGTGGGACACTTATTCTACGAGCAGTACTTC.

This clonotype was seen more than once but under ten times. This chain links TRBV19 with TRBJ2-3; 7 nucleotides align to TRBD2. Looked up from germline, CDR1 is LNHDA and CDR2 is SQIVND (reference sequence). The J segment lost 5 bases and the V segment lost 8 bases, leaving 1 base of the junction unmatched. The CDR3 sequence is 11 residues long. CDR3 region: CASGGGDTQYF. The CDR3 bases are TGTGCCAGTGGCGGGGGAGATACGCAGTATTTT. The entire variable domain, with the rest obtained from reference TRBV19 and TRBJ2-3, is as follows: DGGITQSPKYLFRKEGQNVTLSCEQNLNHDAMYWYRQDPGQGLRLIYYSQIVNDFQKGDIAEGYSVSREKKESFPLTVTSAQKNPTAFYLCASGGGDTQYFGPGTRLTVL.

This clonotype was observed once. The chain combines TRBV29-1 with TRBJ2-5; D is perhaps TRBD1 (7 bases). Germline values: CDR1 SQVTM, CDR2 ANQGSEA. The CDR3 covers 14 residues. Trimming cost V 4 bases and J 2 bases, with 14 bases left between them. Here the CDR3 DNA reads TGCAGCGTTGGGGGCAGGGGGGAGCAAGAGACCCAGTACTTC. Encoded protein: CSVGGRGEQETQYF. Full variable domain (rest looked up from reference TRBV29-1 and TRBJ2-5): SAVISQKPSRDICQRGTSLTIQCQVDSQVTMMFWYRQQPGQSLTLIATANQGSEATYESGFVIDKFPISRPNLTFSTLTVSNMSPEDSSIYLCSVGGRGEQETQYFGPGTRLLVL.